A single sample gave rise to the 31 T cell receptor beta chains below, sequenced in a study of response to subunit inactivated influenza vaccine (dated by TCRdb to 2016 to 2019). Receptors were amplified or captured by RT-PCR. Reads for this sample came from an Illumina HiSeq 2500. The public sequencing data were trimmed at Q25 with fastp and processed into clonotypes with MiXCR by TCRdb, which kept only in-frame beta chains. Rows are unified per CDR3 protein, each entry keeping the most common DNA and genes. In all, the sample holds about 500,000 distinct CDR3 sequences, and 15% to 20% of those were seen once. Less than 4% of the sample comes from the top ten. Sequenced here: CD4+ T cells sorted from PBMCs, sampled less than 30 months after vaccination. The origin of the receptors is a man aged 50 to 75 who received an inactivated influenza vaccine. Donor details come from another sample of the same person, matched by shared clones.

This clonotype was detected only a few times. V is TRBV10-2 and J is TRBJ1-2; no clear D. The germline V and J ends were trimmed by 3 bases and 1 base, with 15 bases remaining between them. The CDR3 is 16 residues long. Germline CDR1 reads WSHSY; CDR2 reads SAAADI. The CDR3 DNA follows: TGCGCCAGCAGTGAATCTGGTTTCTCCCGTAACTATGGCTACACCTTC. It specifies CASSESGFSRNYGYTF.

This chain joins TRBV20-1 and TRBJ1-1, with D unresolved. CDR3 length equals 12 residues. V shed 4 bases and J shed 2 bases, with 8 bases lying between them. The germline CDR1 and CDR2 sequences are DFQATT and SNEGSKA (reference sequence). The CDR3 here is CSAKSRNTEAFF. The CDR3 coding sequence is TGCAGTGCTAAATCCAGAAACACTGAAGCTTTCTTT.

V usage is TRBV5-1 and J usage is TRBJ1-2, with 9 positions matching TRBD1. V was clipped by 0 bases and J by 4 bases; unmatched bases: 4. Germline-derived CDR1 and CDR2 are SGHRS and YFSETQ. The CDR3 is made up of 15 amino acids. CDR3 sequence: CASSLAGQGSYGYTF. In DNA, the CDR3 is TGCGCCAGCAGCTTGGCGGGACAGGGTTCCTATGGCTACACCTTC.

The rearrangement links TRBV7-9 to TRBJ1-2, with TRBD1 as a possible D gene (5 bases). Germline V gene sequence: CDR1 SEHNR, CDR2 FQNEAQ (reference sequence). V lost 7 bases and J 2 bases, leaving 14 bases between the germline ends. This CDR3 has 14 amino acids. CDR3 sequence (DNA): TGTGCCAGCATCCAGGGAGGAGGGAACTATGGCTACACCTTC. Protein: CASIQGGGNYGYTF.

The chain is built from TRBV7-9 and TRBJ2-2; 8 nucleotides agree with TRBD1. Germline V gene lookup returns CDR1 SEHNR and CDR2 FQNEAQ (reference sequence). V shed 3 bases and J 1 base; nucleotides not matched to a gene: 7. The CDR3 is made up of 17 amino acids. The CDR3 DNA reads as TGTGCCAGCAGCTTCAACCTGGGACAGGTGAACACCGGGGAGCTGTTTTTT. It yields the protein CASSFNLGQVNTGELFF.

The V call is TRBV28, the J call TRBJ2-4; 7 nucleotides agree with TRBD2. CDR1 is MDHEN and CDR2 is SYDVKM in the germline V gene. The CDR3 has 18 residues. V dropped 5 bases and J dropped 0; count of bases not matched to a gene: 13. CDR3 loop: CASSPPDSGLLAKNIQYF. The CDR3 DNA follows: TGTGCCAGCAGTCCGCCGGATAGCGGGCTTTTAGCCAAAAACATTCAGTACTTC.

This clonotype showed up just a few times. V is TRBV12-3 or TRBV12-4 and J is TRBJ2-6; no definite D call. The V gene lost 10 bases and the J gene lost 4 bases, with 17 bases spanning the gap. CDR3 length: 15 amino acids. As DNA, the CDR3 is TGTGCCACCAGACCCTGGGGTGCCGGGGCCAACGTCCTGACTTTC. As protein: CATRPWGAGANVLTF.

CDR3 coding DNA: TGTGCCAGCAGTTTAGTCCGGACAGGGTATCAGACCCAGTACTTC. Its translation: CASSLVRTGYQTQYF. The V call is TRBV12-3 or TRBV12-4, the J call TRBJ2-5; 8 nucleotides line up with TRBD1. Trimming took 1 base from V and 6 from J; bases not matched to a gene: 7. The CDR3 sequence is 15 residues long.

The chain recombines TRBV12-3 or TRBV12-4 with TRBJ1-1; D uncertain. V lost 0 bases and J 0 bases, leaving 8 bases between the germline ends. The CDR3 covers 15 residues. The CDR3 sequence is CASSLAQTLNTEAFF. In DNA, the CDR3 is TGTGCCAGCAGTTTAGCACAGACGTTGAACACTGAAGCTTTCTTT.

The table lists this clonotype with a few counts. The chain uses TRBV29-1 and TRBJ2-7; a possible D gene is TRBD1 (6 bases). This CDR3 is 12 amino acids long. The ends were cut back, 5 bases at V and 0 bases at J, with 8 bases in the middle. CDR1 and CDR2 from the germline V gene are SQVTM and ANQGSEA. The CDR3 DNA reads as TGCAGCGTTTGGGACACCTCCTACGAGCAGTACTTC. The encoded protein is CSVWDTSYEQYF.

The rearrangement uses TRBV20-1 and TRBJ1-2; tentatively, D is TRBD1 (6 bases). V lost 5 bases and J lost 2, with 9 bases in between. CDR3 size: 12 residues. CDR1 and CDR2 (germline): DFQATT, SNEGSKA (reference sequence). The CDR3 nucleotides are TGCAGTGCTTGGACAGCCAACTATGGCTACACCTTC. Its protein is CSAWTANYGYTF.

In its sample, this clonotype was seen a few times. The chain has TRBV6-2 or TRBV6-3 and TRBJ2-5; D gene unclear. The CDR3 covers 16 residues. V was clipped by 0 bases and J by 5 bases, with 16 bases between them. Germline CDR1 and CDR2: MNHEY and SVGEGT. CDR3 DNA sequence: TGTGCCAGCAGTTACTCTTCGCCCAAGAAACGGGAGACCCAGTACTTC. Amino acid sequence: CASSYSSPKKRETQYF.

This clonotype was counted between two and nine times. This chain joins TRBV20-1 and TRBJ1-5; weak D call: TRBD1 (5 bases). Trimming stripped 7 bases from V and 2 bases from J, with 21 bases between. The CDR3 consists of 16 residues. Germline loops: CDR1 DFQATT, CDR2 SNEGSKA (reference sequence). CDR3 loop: CSGTLGAGAGNQPQHF. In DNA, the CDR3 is TGCAGTGGCACTCTGGGCGCCGGGGCTGGCAATCAGCCCCAGCATTTT.

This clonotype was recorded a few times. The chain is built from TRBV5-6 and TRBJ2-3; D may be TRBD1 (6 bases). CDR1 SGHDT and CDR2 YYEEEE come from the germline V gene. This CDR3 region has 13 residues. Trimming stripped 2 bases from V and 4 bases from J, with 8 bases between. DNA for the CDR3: TGTGCCAGCAGCTTCCAGGGGCCAGATACGCAGTATTTT. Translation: CASSFQGPDTQYF. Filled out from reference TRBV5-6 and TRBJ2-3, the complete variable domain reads DAGVTQSPTHLIKTRGQQVTLRCSPKSGHDTVSWYQQALGQGPQFIFQYYEEEERQRGNFPDRFSGHQFPNYSSELNVNALLLGDSALYLCASSFQGPDTQYFGPGTRLTVL.

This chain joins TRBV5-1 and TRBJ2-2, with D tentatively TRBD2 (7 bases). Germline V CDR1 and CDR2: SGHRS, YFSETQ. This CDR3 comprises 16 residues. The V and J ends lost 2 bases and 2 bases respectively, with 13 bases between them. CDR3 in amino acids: CASSFGGGPNTGELFF. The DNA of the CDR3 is TGCGCCAGCAGCTTTGGCGGGGGCCCAAACACCGGGGAGCTGTTTTTT.

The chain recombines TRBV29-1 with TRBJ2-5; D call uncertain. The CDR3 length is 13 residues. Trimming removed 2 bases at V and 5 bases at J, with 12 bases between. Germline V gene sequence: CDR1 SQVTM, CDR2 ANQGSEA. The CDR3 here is CSVEPSLGETQYF. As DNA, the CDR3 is TGCAGCGTTGAACCCTCTTTAGGGGAGACCCAGTACTTC.

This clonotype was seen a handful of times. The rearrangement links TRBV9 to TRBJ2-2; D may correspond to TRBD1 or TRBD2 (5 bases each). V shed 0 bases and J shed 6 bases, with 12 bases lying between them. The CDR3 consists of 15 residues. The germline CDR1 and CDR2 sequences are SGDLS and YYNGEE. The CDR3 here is CASSVAGTVAGELFF. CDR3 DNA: TGTGCCAGCAGCGTAGCCGGGACGGTCGCCGGGGAGCTGTTTTTT. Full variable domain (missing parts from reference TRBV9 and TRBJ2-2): DSGVTQTPKHLITATGQRVTLRCSPRSGDLSVYWYQQSLDQGLQFLIQYYNGEERAKGNILERFSAQQFPDLHSELNLSSLELGDSALYFCASSVAGTVAGELFFGEGSRLTVL.

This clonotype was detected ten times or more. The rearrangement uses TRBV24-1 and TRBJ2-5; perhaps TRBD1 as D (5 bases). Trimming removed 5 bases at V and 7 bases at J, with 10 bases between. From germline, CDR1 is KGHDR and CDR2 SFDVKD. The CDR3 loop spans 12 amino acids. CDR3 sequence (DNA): TGTGCCACCAGTGCAGGGTCTGTGACCCAGTACTTC. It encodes CATSAGSVTQYF.

The CDR3 spells CASSSTGTGFYEQYF. DNA for the CDR3: TGTGCCAGCAGTTCAACCGGGACAGGGTTCTACGAGCAGTACTTC. The chain couples TRBV28 to TRBJ2-7; 9 nucleotides agree with TRBD1. Germline CDR1 MDHEN, CDR2 SYDVKM. The CDR3 has 15 residues. V dropped 4 bases and J dropped 3; count of bases not matched to a gene: 7.

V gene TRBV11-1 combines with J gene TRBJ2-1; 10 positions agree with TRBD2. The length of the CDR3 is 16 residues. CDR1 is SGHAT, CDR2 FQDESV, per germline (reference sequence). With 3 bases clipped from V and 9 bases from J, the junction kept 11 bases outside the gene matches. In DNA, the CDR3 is TGTGCCAGCAGCTTCTCGACTAGCGGGCTTGTAGGTGAGCAGTTCTTC. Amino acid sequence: CASSFSTSGLVGEQFF.

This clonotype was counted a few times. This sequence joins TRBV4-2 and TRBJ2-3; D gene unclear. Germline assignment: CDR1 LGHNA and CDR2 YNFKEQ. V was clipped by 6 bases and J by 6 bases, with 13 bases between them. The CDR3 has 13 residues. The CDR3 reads CASRPDSADTQYF. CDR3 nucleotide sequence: TGTGCCAGCAGACCCGACTCGGCGGATACGCAGTATTTT.

CDR3 sequence reads: CASSYRVGQETQYF. In DNA form, the CDR3 reads TGTGCCAGCAGTTACCGCGTCGGCCAAGAGACCCAGTACTTC. The chain carries TRBV6-2 or TRBV6-3 and TRBJ2-5; D ambiguous. Between the trimmed V and J ends, which lost 2 bases and 1 base, there was a span of 8 bases. The CDR3 is 14 residues long. Germline CDR1 MNHEY, CDR2 SVGEGT.

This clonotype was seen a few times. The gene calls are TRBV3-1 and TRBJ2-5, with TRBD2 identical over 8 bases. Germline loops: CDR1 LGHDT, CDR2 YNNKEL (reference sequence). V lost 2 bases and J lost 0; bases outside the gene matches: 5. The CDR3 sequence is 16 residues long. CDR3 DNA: TGTGCCAGCAGCCAATATGCGGGAGGTTACCAAGAGACCCAGTACTTC. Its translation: CASSQYAGGYQETQYF.

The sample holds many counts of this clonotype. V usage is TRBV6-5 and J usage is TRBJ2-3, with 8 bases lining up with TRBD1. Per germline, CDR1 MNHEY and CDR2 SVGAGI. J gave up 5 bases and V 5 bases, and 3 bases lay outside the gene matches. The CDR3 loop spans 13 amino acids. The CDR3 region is CASSKDREDTQYF. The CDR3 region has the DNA TGTGCCAGCAGTAAGGACAGGGAAGATACGCAGTATTTT.

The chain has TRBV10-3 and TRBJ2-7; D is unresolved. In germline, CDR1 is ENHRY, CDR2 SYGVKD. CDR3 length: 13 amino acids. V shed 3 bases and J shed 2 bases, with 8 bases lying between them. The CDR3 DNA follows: TGTGCCATCAGTGACGTAGTAGCCTACGAGCAGTACTTC. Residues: CAISDVVAYEQYF.

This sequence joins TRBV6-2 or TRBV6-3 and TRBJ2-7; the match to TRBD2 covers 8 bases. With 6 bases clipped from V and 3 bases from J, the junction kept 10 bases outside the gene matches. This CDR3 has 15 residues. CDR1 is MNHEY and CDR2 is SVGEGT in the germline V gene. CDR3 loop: CASRSIAGPSYEQYF. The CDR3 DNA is TGTGCCAGCAGATCCATAGCGGGACCAAGCTACGAGCAGTACTTC.

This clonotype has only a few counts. The CDR3 protein is CASSGYYLIEQYF. CDR3 nucleotide sequence: TGTGCCAGCAGTGGCTATTACTTAATAGAGCAGTACTTC. This sequence joins TRBV25-1 and TRBJ2-7; D gene unclear. The germline V and J ends were trimmed by 4 bases and 7 bases, with 14 bases remaining between them. The CDR3 spans 13 residues. Per the germline V gene, CDR1 is MGHDK and CDR2 is SYGVNS.

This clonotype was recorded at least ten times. CDR3 in DNA: TGTGCCAGCTCACGGGACCAGGGCAATGAGCAGTTCTTC. Amino acids: CASSRDQGNEQFF. J is TRBJ2-1 and V is TRBV18; D is possibly TRBD1 or TRBD2 (5 bases each). This CDR3 has 13 residues. Between the trimmed V and J ends, which lost 4 bases and 6 bases, there was a span of 10 bases. Looked up from germline, CDR1 is KGHSH and CDR2 is LQKENI.

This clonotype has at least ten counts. The CDR3 DNA follows: TGCAGTGCTAGTGGTGGGAGGAATGAGCAGTTCTTC. Protein product: CSASGGRNEQFF. This sequence joins TRBV20-1 and TRBJ2-1; possible D gene TRBD2, 6 bases. Trimming cost V 3 bases and J 7 bases, with 10 bases left between them. CDR1 is DFQATT, CDR2 SNEGSKA, per germline (reference sequence). The CDR3 is made up of 12 amino acids.

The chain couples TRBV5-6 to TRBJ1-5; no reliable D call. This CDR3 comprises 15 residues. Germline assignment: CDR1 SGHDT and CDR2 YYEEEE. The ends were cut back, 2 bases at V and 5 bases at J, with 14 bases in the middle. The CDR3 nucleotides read TGTGCCAGCAGCTTTCTAACTCAAAGGGATCAGCCCCAGCATTTT. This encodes CASSFLTQRDQPQHF.

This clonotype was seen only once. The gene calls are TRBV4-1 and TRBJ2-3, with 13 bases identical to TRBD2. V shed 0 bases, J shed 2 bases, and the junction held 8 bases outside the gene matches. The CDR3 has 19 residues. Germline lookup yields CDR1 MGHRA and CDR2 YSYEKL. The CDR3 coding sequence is TGCGCCAGCAGCCAAGATTGGGGACTAGCGGGGAGCATCACAGATACGCAGTATTTT. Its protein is CASSQDWGLAGSITDTQYF.